Sequencing of this TCR beta chain was carried out in a study of blood T cell repertoires in COVID-19. The CDR3 loop spans 14 amino acids. The germline V gene has CDR1 MRHNA and CDR2 SNTAGT. With V trimmed by 6 bases and J by 5 bases, 3 bases remained unmatched. Original handling: Amplification from reference gene primers served as the basis for estimated nucleated cell counts. Sequenced by immunoSEQ multiplex PCR; TCRdb stores in-frame clones only, minus some. The DNA gave D and trimming, while V, J and clone size come from that table. The repertoire holds nearly 110,000 clones, with roughly 84% as singletons.

The sample comprised peripheral blood. This TCR was recovered from a human donor in a cohort sampled during active COVID-19. V is TRBV6-4 and J is TRBJ2-3; 12 bases align to TRBD2. The CDR3 DNA reads as TGTGCCAGCAGGGCGGGACTAGCGGGAGATACGCAGTATTTT. Translation: CASRAGLAGDTQYF.